The 32 T cell receptor beta chains given below trace back to one sample, sequenced in a study of T cells in Graves' hyperthyroidism and ophthalmopathy. From RNA transcripts, TCR beta CDR3 regions were amplified. The TCR CDR3 was amplified in a first-round RT-PCR using the HTBI primer set. One entry per CDR3 protein results from TCRdb running MiXCR on the multiplex PCR reads. The sample has 550,000 to 650,000 distinct CDR3 sequences, about 15% seen once; the top ten hold about 15%. The specimen sequenced was blood. The source is a woman aged 40 to 55 with Graves' hyperthyroidism.

This clonotype was seen ten or more times. This chain connects TRBV12-3 or TRBV12-4 to TRBJ2-3; D is unclear. V was clipped by 6 bases and J by 2 bases, with 12 bases between them. This CDR3 spans 14 amino acids. CDR3 loop: CASSLSETTDTQYF. In DNA form, the CDR3 reads TGTGCCAGCAGCCTCTCTGAAACCACAGATACGCAGTATTTT.

This clonotype was counted a few times. The J gene is TRBJ2-1, the V gene TRBV10-1, with 11 bases lining up with TRBD2. The CDR3 covers 17 residues. The germline gives CDR1 WNHNN, CDR2 SYGVQD (reference sequence). V dropped 0 bases and J dropped 7; count of bases not matched to a gene: 8. CDR3 sequence reads: CASSESSPSGRRNEQFF. The CDR3 DNA reads TGCGCCAGCAGTGAGTCAAGTCCTAGCGGGAGGAGGAATGAGCAGTTCTTC.

Concerning this clonotype: A much larger clone lies one base from this, so it may be a read error. V and J are TRBV6-9 and TRBJ1-1; TRBD1 matches at 7 bases. This CDR3 contains 16 residues. Germline V gene lookup returns CDR1 MNHGY and CDR2 SVAAGI. Trimming removed 3 bases from V and 4 bases from J; junction bases left unmatched: 11. The CDR3 DNA is TGTGCCAGCAGTTACGACCCGACAGGGTCGAGCACTGAAGCTTTCTTT. This codes for CASSYDPTGSSTEAFF.

This rearrangement joins TRBV7-9 to TRBJ1-2, with a tentative D call TRBD1 (5 bases). The CDR3 totals 13 residues. The V gene's germline CDR1 is SEHNR and CDR2 FQNEAQ (reference sequence). The germline V and J ends were trimmed by 5 bases and 1 base, with 8 bases remaining between them. In nucleotides, the CDR3 is TGTGCCAGCAGCGGAGGGGTTAACTATGGCTACACCTTC. This sequence encodes CASSGGVNYGYTF.

This clonotype was seen repeatedly, ten times or more. V usage is TRBV11-2 and J usage is TRBJ2-3; D is ambiguous. The CDR3 length is 14 residues. Germline V gene lookup returns CDR1 SGHAT and CDR2 FQNNGV. The V end was cut by 5 bases, the J end by 0 bases, with 9 bases between. The CDR3 DNA follows: TGTGCCAGCAGCCCGATTACTAGCACAGATACGCAGTATTTT. Translated, it gives CASSPITSTDTQYF.

This clonotype was counted many times. The chain links TRBV2 to TRBJ1-1; the match to TRBD1 covers 7 bases. After removal of 7 bases from V and 4 bases from J, the junction contained 6 bases not matched to a gene. The germline gives CDR1 SNHLY, CDR2 FYNNEI. This CDR3 has 13 residues. The CDR3 spells CASTTTGRTEAFF. The CDR3 bases are TGTGCCAGCACCACGACAGGGCGCACTGAAGCTTTCTTT.

This clonotype was seen a few times. V usage is TRBV15 and J usage is TRBJ1-4; 10 bases align to TRBD1. Germline CDR1 and CDR2: LNHNV and YYDKDF (reference sequence). The CDR3 has 13 residues. After removal of 7 bases from V and 8 bases from J, the junction contained 4 bases not matched to a gene. CDR3 nucleotide sequence: TGTGCCACCACGGGACAGGGGAGCGAAAAACTGTTTTTT. This codes for CATTGQGSEKLFF.

The rearrangement uses TRBV20-1 and TRBJ2-1; 14 bases are a match to TRBD2. CDR3 length: 19 amino acids. J lost 0 bases, V lost 5 bases, and 12 bases had no gene match. Germline CDR1 DFQATT, CDR2 SNEGSKA (reference sequence). CDR3 bases: TGCAGTGCTCCACGACTAGCGGGAGGGTACCCGAGCTCCTACAATGAGCAGTTCTTC. It encodes CSAPRLAGGYPSSYNEQFF.

This chain joins TRBV19 and TRBJ1-3, with 8 bases lining up with TRBD1. The CDR3 covers 16 residues. J lost 0 bases, V lost 6 bases, and 7 bases had no gene match. Germline V gene lookup returns CDR1 LNHDA and CDR2 SQIVND (reference sequence). DNA of the CDR3: TGTGCCAGTAGAACTACCGGGACAGGCTCTGGAAACACCATATATTTT. Amino acid sequence: CASRTTGTGSGNTIYF.

CDR3 coding DNA: TGTGCCACACAACCCCCGGGGGACTTCTCCTACGAGCAGTACTTC. Translation gives CATQPPGDFSYEQYF. The rearrangement uses TRBV6-1 and TRBJ2-7, with D maybe TRBD2 (6 bases). The V and J ends lost 10 bases and 0 bases respectively, with 19 bases between them. The CDR3 totals 15 residues. The germline V gene has CDR1 MNHNS and CDR2 SASEGT.

The rearrangement uses TRBV5-1 and TRBJ2-1; D call uncertain. V lost 2 bases to trimming and J lost 3 bases, with 9 bases between them. CDR1 SGHRS and CDR2 YFSETQ come from the germline V gene. The CDR3 loop spans 14 amino acids. DNA for the CDR3: TGCGCCAGCAGCTTAAATATCCGCTACAATGAGCAGTTCTTC. Translated, it gives CASSLNIRYNEQFF.

This clonotype was seen at least ten times. This chain links TRBV3-1 with TRBJ1-5; TRBD1 agrees at 8 bases. The CDR3 is 17 residues long. The germline CDR1 and CDR2 sequences are LGHDT and YNNKEL (reference sequence). Trimming took 4 bases from V and 5 from J; bases not matched to a gene: 13. The CDR3 nucleotides are TGTGCCAGCAGCCGAGACTCAGGGACAGGCGTGTATCAGCCCCAGCATTTT. Its translation: CASSRDSGTGVYQPQHF.

Many counts were recorded for this clonotype. The chain links TRBV3-1 to TRBJ2-6; no firm D call. V shed 2 bases and J shed 2 bases, with 7 bases lying between them. CDR3 length equals 15 residues. The V gene's germline CDR1 is LGHDT and CDR2 YNNKEL (reference sequence). This CDR3 reads CASSQSLTGANVLTF. CDR3 DNA sequence: TGTGCCAGCAGCCAATCCCTGACTGGGGCCAACGTCCTGACTTTC.

The V and J genes are TRBV28 and TRBJ2-1; D may match TRBD1 or TRBD2 (5 bases each). V gave up 1 base and J gave up 12 bases, with 10 bases separating them. The CDR3 is 12 residues long. The germline gives CDR1 MDHEN, CDR2 SYDVKM. The CDR3 loop is CASSLSGTGQFF. Here the CDR3 DNA reads TGTGCCAGCAGTTTATCGGGGACCGGGCAGTTCTTC.

The rearrangement uses TRBV5-1 and TRBJ2-3; TRBD2 agrees at 11 bases. CDR1 SGHRS and CDR2 YFSETQ come from the germline V gene. This CDR3 is 16 amino acids long. V dropped 4 bases and J dropped 4; count of bases not matched to a gene: 8. CDR3 residues: CASSTTSGRGADTQYF. The CDR3 bases are TGCGCCAGCAGCACAACTAGCGGGAGAGGGGCAGATACGCAGTATTTT.

The V gene is TRBV28, the J gene TRBJ2-7; D may be TRBD2 (7 bases). Trimming left V 6 bases short and J 0 bases short, with 15 bases between. The CDR3 sequence is 15 residues long. Germline CDR1 reads MDHEN; CDR2 reads SYDVKM. CDR3 sequence reads: CASSPGGESSYEQYF. The CDR3 DNA reads as TGTGCCAGCAGCCCGGGGGGCGAGAGCTCCTACGAGCAGTACTTC.

About this clonotype itself: A much larger clone lies one base from this, so it may be a read error. The rearrangement joins TRBV30 to TRBJ2-5; D gene unclear. The CDR3 has 12 residues. Looked up from germline, CDR1 is GTSNPN and CDR2 is SVGIG (reference sequence). V was clipped by 5 bases and J by 4 bases, with 11 bases between them. The CDR3 DNA reads TGTGCCTGGGGTACCGTAAGAGAGACCCAGTACTTC. Amino acid sequence: CAWGTVRETQYF.

This chain uses TRBV10-1 with TRBJ1-6; no definite D call. The CDR3 length is 15 residues. Germline assignment: CDR1 WNHNN and CDR2 SYGVQD (reference sequence). V was clipped by 0 bases and J by 5 bases, with 8 bases between them. The CDR3 DNA reads as TGCGCCAGCAGTGAGTCAACCGGGGATAATTCACCCCTCCACTTT. It translates to CASSESTGDNSPLHF.

This clonotype was counted many times. The chain combines TRBV5-1 with TRBJ2-1, with D unclear. Germline values: CDR1 SGHRS, CDR2 YFSETQ. The CDR3 contains 17 residues. The ends were cut back, 3 bases at V and 0 bases at J, with 16 bases in the middle. The CDR3 DNA reads TGCGCCAGCAGCTCGAGTTCCAGGTTAAGCTCCTACAATGAGCAGTTCTTC. This codes for CASSSSSRLSSYNEQFF. Drawing the rest from reference TRBV5-1 and TRBJ2-1, the complete variable domain is KAGVTQTPRYLIKTRGQQVTLSCSPISGHRSVSWYQQTPGQGLQFLFEYFSETQRNKGNFPGRFSGRQFSNSRSEMNVSTLELGDSALYLCASSSSSRLSSYNEQFFGPGTRLTVL.

This clonotype was recorded many times. The chain joins TRBV20-1 to TRBJ2-5; D is undetermined. Germline CDR1 DFQATT, CDR2 SNEGSKA (reference sequence). CDR3 length equals 13 residues. V was pared by 5 bases and J by 5 bases, with 15 bases between. Here the CDR3 DNA reads TGCAGTGCTCGTTTAGCAGGTGTGGAGACCCAGTACTTC. Protein sequence: CSARLAGVETQYF.

This clonotype was picked up many times. This chain connects TRBV28 to TRBJ2-7; D may match TRBD1 or TRBD2 (5 bases each). The CDR3 is 16 amino acids. Trimming stripped 6 bases from V and 3 bases from J, with 21 bases between. Germline lookup yields CDR1 MDHEN and CDR2 SYDVKM. The CDR3 is CASRFSPQGVNYEQYF. DNA of the CDR3: TGTGCCAGCAGATTTAGTCCCCAGGGAGTCAACTACGAGCAGTACTTC.

Concerning this clonotype: A much more abundant neighbour one base away suggests this may be a read error. The chain has TRBV28 and TRBJ1-2; a possible D gene is TRBD1 (5 bases). Trimming shortened V by 6 bases and J by 5 bases, and 19 bases separated the two germline ends. The CDR3 spans 15 residues. Germline values: CDR1 MDHEN, CDR2 SYDVKM. CDR3 in DNA: TGTGCCAGCAGCTCTAAGGGACCGCCAGGTTATGGCTACACCTTC. Amino acids: CASSSKGPPGYGYTF.

The chain combines TRBV13 with TRBJ2-1; D gene unclear. Germline loops: CDR1 PRHDT, CDR2 FYEKMQ (reference sequence). The CDR3 is 13 amino acids. Trimming removed 4 bases from V and 7 bases from J, with 11 bases in between. The CDR3 region is CASSSLTENEQFF. The CDR3 DNA reads TGTGCCAGCAGCTCCCTAACCGAAAATGAGCAGTTCTTC.

Only a few counts were recorded for this clonotype. The gene calls are TRBV7-9 and TRBJ2-3, with TRBD2 matching over 8 bases. The CDR3 runs 17 residues. J lost 3 bases, V lost 0 bases, and 8 bases had no gene match. Germline CDR1 SEHNR, CDR2 FQNEAQ (reference sequence). The CDR3 DNA follows: TGTGCCAGCAGCTTAGCGTTTTCGGGAGGGCCAACAGATACGCAGTATTTT. Translated: CASSLAFSGGPTDTQYF.

This clonotype was detected ten times or more. The J gene is TRBJ2-7, the V gene TRBV5-6; D might be TRBD2 (5 bases). Germline V CDR1 and CDR2: SGHDT, YYEEEE. There are 13 residues in the CDR3. Between the trimmed V and J ends, which lost 4 bases and 2 bases, there was a span of 10 bases. CDR3 nucleotides: TGTGCCAGCAGCCCCTCAGCGGCCTACGAGCAGTACTTC. Translated, it gives CASSPSAAYEQYF.

In this sample, this clonotype turned up many times. The V call is TRBV28, the J call TRBJ1-4; D uncertain. Germline CDR1 MDHEN, CDR2 SYDVKM. The CDR3 has 11 amino acids. V lost 7 bases to trimming and J lost 12 bases, with 12 bases between them. CDR3 sequence: CASKDGQELFF. DNA for the CDR3: TGTGCCAGCAAGGACGGCCAAGAACTGTTTTTT.

The chain joins TRBV6-1 to TRBJ2-6, with D possibly matching TRBD2 (7 bases). Trimming shortened V by 7 bases and J by 0 bases, and 16 bases separated the two germline ends. From germline, CDR1 is MNHNS and CDR2 SASEGT. The length of the CDR3 is 17 residues. DNA for the CDR3: TGTGCCAGCACGGGGGGCCCCTTCCACTCTGGGGCCAACGTCCTGACTTTC. Translating gives CASTGGPFHSGANVLTF.

Many counts were recorded for this clonotype. The V gene is TRBV2, the J gene TRBJ2-7, with D tentatively TRBD1 (6 bases). V lost 5 bases and J lost 2, with 16 bases in between. CDR1 SNHLY and CDR2 FYNNEI come from the germline V gene. The CDR3 extends over 15 amino acids. The CDR3 coding sequence is TGTGCCAGCAGTCCGCTCACAGGGAACCCCTACGAGCAGTACTTC. It yields the protein CASSPLTGNPYEQYF.

This clonotype was counted between two and nine times. The chain employs TRBV28 and TRBJ1-2; D is unresolved. CDR1 and CDR2 (germline): MDHEN, SYDVKM. V lost 4 bases and J 8 bases, leaving 20 bases between the germline ends. This CDR3 is built from 15 residues. The CDR3: CASSYPSYPLEGYTF. In DNA, the CDR3 is TGTGCCAGCAGTTATCCCAGTTACCCACTGGAGGGCTACACCTTC.

This clonotype was recorded at least ten times. The gene calls are TRBV30 and TRBJ2-2; D is possibly TRBD1 (6 bases). V was trimmed by 1 base and J by 2 bases, leaving 14 bases between them. CDR1 is GTSNPN and CDR2 is SVGIG in the germline V gene (reference sequence). The CDR3 length is 16 residues. The CDR3 coding sequence is TGTGCCTGGAGTGGGGTGACACAGGGCAACACCGGGGAGCTGTTTTTT. As protein: CAWSGVTQGNTGELFF.

This clonotype was seen repeatedly, ten times or more. The chain employs TRBV12-3 or TRBV12-4 and TRBJ2-1; 10 bases are shared with TRBD2. V shed 2 bases and J 1 base; nucleotides not matched to a gene: 5. The CDR3 is 17 residues long. This CDR3 is CASSLFMGLASYNEQFF. The DNA of the CDR3 is TGTGCCAGCAGTTTATTTATGGGACTAGCGTCCTACAATGAGCAGTTCTTC.

This chain links TRBV5-1 with TRBJ2-3; 11 nucleotides match TRBD2. The CDR3 spans 16 residues. Germline CDR1 SGHRS, CDR2 YFSETQ. V lost 1 base and J lost 5; bases outside the gene matches: 6. The CDR3 bases are TGCGCCAGCAGCTTGACCGGGACTAGCGGACAAGATACGCAGTATTTT. Translation: CASSLTGTSGQDTQYF. Drawing the rest from reference TRBV5-1 and TRBJ2-3, the complete variable domain is KAGVTQTPRYLIKTRGQQVTLSCSPISGHRSVSWYQQTPGQGLQFLFEYFSETQRNKGNFPGRFSGRQFSNSRSEMNVSTLELGDSALYLCASSLTGTSGQDTQYFGPGTRLTVL.